This passage covers 19 T cell receptor beta chains from one sample sequenced in a study of T cells in Graves' hyperthyroidism and ophthalmopathy (dated by TCRdb to about 2019). Libraries came from multiplex PCR. Sequencing was carried out with an Illumina HiSeq 2000. Amplification of TCR beta CDR3 regions was carried out from RNA transcripts. For the first round of RT-PCR on the TCR CDR3, the HTBI primer set was used together with the Qiagen OneStep RT-PCR kit. Using fastp trimming at Q25 and MiXCR clonotype assembly, TCRdb reanalyzed the public sequencing data and kept in-frame beta chains. Merged by CDR3 protein, the rows form single entries marked with the most common genes and DNA. The sample contains a few hundred thousand distinct CDR3 sequences, over 15% of them found a single time. The ten biggest clones cover 3.7% of the sample. Sample: blood. These receptor sequences come from a woman in her late teens or twenties with Graves' hyperthyroidism.

This chain connects TRBV6-2 or TRBV6-3 to TRBJ1-2, with D uncertain. This CDR3 contains 17 residues. The V end lost 7 bases, the J end lost 2 bases, and 23 bases lay between the germline ends. CDR1 and CDR2 from the germline V gene are MNHEY and SVGEGT. CDR3 DNA sequence: TGTGCCAGCACCATAGCGACCCTGACGCGGCTGAACTATGGCTACACCTTC. Translation gives CASTIATLTRLNYGYTF.

This clonotype was detected ten times or more. The genes are TRBV20-1 and TRBJ1-1; no clear D. The CDR3 is 14 residues long. Germline loops: CDR1 DFQATT, CDR2 SNEGSKA (reference sequence). The CDR3 DNA reads TGCAGCGAACCCGGTCCCCGGGGTAACACTGAAGCTTTCTTT. It translates to CSEPGPRGNTEAFF.

This clonotype was seen at least ten times. CDR3 sequence (DNA): TGTGCCAGCAGTGCCACAGGGGGGGCTCAGCCCCAGCATTTT. It is translated as CASSATGGAQPQHF. J is TRBJ1-5 and V is TRBV6-1; 8 nucleotides match TRBD1. The CDR3 has 14 amino acids. Per the germline V gene, CDR1 is MNHNS and CDR2 is SASEGT. Trimming cost V 4 bases and J 6 bases; bases outside gene matches: 5.

The sample holds a few counts of this clonotype. The genes are TRBV4-1 and TRBJ1-1, with 10 positions matching TRBD1. The trim removed 3 bases at V and 1 base at J, leaving 5 bases unmatched. CDR3 length: 16 amino acids. Germline V gives CDR1 MGHRA, CDR2 YSYEKL. The CDR3 bases are TGCGCCAGCAGCCAGCTGACAGGGGGCTGGAACACTGAAGCTTTCTTT. It codes for CASSQLTGGWNTEAFF.

The table lists this clonotype with a few counts. This chain uses TRBV7-9 with TRBJ2-2; D gene ambiguous. CDR3 length equals 13 residues. V was trimmed by 3 bases and J by 6 bases, leaving 8 bases between them. Germline CDR1 and CDR2: SEHNR and FQNEAQ (reference sequence). CDR3 amino acids: CASSFLDPGELFF. In DNA, the CDR3 is TGTGCCAGCAGCTTCCTCGATCCCGGGGAGCTGTTTTTT.

This clonotype was observed many times. The V call is TRBV10-3, the J call TRBJ2-5; 13 positions match TRBD2. Looked up from germline, CDR1 is ENHRY and CDR2 is SYGVKD. Trimming removed 2 bases from V and 5 bases from J; junction bases left unmatched: 5. The CDR3 spans 16 residues. The CDR3 bases are TGTGCCATCAGTGAGAGGGGGACTAGCGGGGTGGAGACCCAGTACTTC. It codes for CAISERGTSGVETQYF.

This clonotype occurred many times. The gene calls are TRBV2 and TRBJ2-5; 7 bases agree with TRBD2. The CDR3 sequence is 16 residues long. Trimming at V came to 5 bases and at J to 7 bases, leaving 16 bases not matched to a gene. Germline assignment: CDR1 SNHLY and CDR2 FYNNEI. CDR3 DNA: TGTGCCAGCAGTACATCACCATCTGGCGGGGGAGGGACCCAGTACTTC. Translating gives CASSTSPSGGGGTQYF.

This clonotype has more than one count but fewer than ten. The CDR3 loop reads CASTPGQGGGEAFF. Here the CDR3 DNA reads TGTGCCAGCACTCCCGGACAGGGAGGGGGTGAAGCTTTCTTT. V usage is TRBV6-1 and J usage is TRBJ1-1, with TRBD1 matching over 8 bases. J lost 7 bases, V lost 7 bases, and 11 bases had no gene match. CDR3 length equals 14 residues. Germline CDR1 MNHNS, CDR2 SASEGT.

This clonotype was observed many times. The chain links TRBV2 to TRBJ1-5, with a tentative D call TRBD1 (6 bases). V dropped 8 bases and J dropped 2 bases, with 16 bases sitting between them. The germline V gene encodes CDR1 SNHLY and CDR2 FYNNEI. There are 15 residues in the CDR3. In DNA form, the CDR3 reads TGTGCCAGCGGTGCGCAGGGGTTAGGCAATCAGCCCCAGCATTTT. Translating it yields CASGAQGLGNQPQHF.

This clonotype was seen a handful of times. The CDR3 loop reads CASSPLAKGASSYGYTF. As DNA, the CDR3 is TGTGCCAGCTCACCCCTGGCCAAGGGGGCGTCGAGCTATGGCTACACCTTC. J is TRBJ1-2 and V is TRBV18; TRBD1 matches 7 bases. The CDR3 runs to 17 residues. Trimming took 3 bases from V and 4 from J; bases not matched to a gene: 14. Germline lookup yields CDR1 KGHSH and CDR2 LQKENI.

This clonotype was observed many times. CDR3 in amino acids: CASSLTGTRIYEQYF. Here the CDR3 DNA reads TGCGCCAGCAGCTTGACCGGGACACGGATCTACGAGCAGTACTTC. The V gene is TRBV5-1, the J gene TRBJ2-7, with D tentatively TRBD1 (6 bases). CDR3 length equals 15 residues. V was shortened by 1 base and J by 3 bases, with 14 bases between the two germline ends. The germline CDR1 and CDR2 sequences are SGHRS and YFSETQ.

This clonotype turned up a few times. This chain uses TRBV2 with TRBJ2-1; perhaps TRBD2 as D (7 bases). Germline values: CDR1 SNHLY, CDR2 FYNNEI. V lost 4 bases, J lost 5 bases, and 12 bases lay in between. The CDR3 covers 14 residues. CDR3 in DNA: TGTGCCAGCAGTGTGCTAGGGGGGGACAATGAGCAGTTCTTC. It specifies CASSVLGGDNEQFF.

This clonotype was detected a few times. The rearrangement joins TRBV2 to TRBJ1-6, with 8 bases fitting TRBD1. The CDR3 is 14 residues long. Germline V lookup: CDR1 SNHLY, CDR2 FYNNEI. The CDR3 coding sequence is TGTGCAACCCGTGGCGTGACAGGGGCCTTTCTCCTCCACTTT. Amino acid sequence: CATRGVTGAFLLHF. Complete variable domain (other parts from reference TRBV2 and TRBJ1-6): EPEVTQTPSHQVTQMGQEVILRCVPISNHLYFYWYRQILGQKVEFLVSFYNNEISEKSEIFDDQFSVERPDGSNFTLKIRSTKLEDSAMYFCATRGVTGAFLLHFGNGTRLTVT.

Notes on this clonotype: This may be a read error: a much more frequent sequence differs by one nucleotide. CDR3 DNA sequence: TGTGCCAGCAGCAAGGGACACATGGACACTGAAGCTTTCTTT. Translating it yields CASSKGHMDTEAFF. The chain has TRBV7-2 and TRBJ1-1; D is perhaps TRBD1 (6 bases). CDR3 length: 14 residues. Trimming stripped 5 bases from V and 3 bases from J, with 13 bases between. Germline assignment: CDR1 SGHTA and CDR2 FQGNSA.

The J gene is TRBJ1-3, the V gene TRBV5-1, with D possibly TRBD1 on 5 matching bases. The length of the CDR3 is 14 residues. V gave up 5 bases and J gave up 4 bases, with 13 bases separating them. Germline-derived CDR1 and CDR2 are SGHRS and YFSETQ. The CDR3 here is CASRGDSRGNTIYF. Written as DNA, the CDR3 is TGCGCCAGCAGGGGAGACAGTCGCGGAAACACCATATATTTT.

This sequence joins TRBV14 and TRBJ2-2; TRBD2 aligns across 9 bases. The V segment lost 1 base and the J segment 7 bases; nucleotides outside the gene matches: 7. Germline V gene sequence: CDR1 SGHDN, CDR2 FVKESK. The CDR3 contains 16 residues. CDR3 amino acids: CASSQAAGGPIGELFF. Here the CDR3 DNA reads TGTGCCAGCAGCCAAGCCGCGGGGGGGCCAATCGGGGAGCTGTTTTTT.

V is TRBV18 and J is TRBJ1-1; tentatively, D is TRBD1 (6 bases). V dropped 6 bases and J dropped 4 bases, with 15 bases sitting between them. The CDR3 spans 14 residues. Germline CDR1 and CDR2: KGHSH and LQKENI. CDR3 residues: CASSTSQGITEAFF. CDR3 DNA: TGTGCCAGCTCCACATCCCAGGGGATCACTGAAGCTTTCTTT.

The chain links TRBV6-1 to TRBJ1-5; 7 bases align to TRBD1. This CDR3 is built from 12 residues. The V gene's germline CDR1 is MNHNS and CDR2 SASEGT. After removal of 11 bases from V and 6 bases from J, the junction contained 7 bases not matched to a gene. CDR3 sequence (DNA): TGTGCCGGGCAGGGGGATGGTCAGCCCCAGCATTTT. As protein: CAGQGDGQPQHF.

In this sample, this clonotype turned up many times. This chain uses TRBV7-3 with TRBJ1-1; 9 nucleotides line up with TRBD1. This CDR3 spans 12 amino acids. The germline V gene has CDR1 SGHTA and CDR2 FQGTGA. V gave up 11 bases and J gave up 3 bases; unmatched junction bases: 4. The CDR3 DNA reads TGTGCCCTCGGGGACAGGGACACTGAAGCTTTCTTT. It translates to CALGDRDTEAFF. Full variable domain (rest looked up from reference TRBV7-3 and TRBJ1-1): GAGVSQTPSNKVTEKGKYVELRCDPISGHTALYWYRQSLGQGPEFLIYFQGTGAADDSGLPNDRFFAVRPEGSVSTLKIQRTERGDSAVYLCALGDRDTEAFFGQGTRLTVV.